The rows below give T cell receptor beta chains drawn from one sample of a study of T cell responses to AZD1222 COVID-19 vaccine. TCRdb's table, derived via immunoSEQ multiplex PCR, lists solely in-frame clones and lacks some. This table holds some 120,000 clones, 80% to 90% found once. Material: peripheral blood, obtained on day 0 of MenACWY control vaccination. The receptors were gathered from an adult in good health. CDR3s leave out the opening cysteine and the closing phenylalanine or tryptophan. The order of the fields is V gene, CDR3 protein.

>TRBV19
ASSLPQGQGNSPLH
>TRBV19
ASSPKTSTDTQY
>TRBV18
ASSPGLNTEAF
>TRBV4-2
ASSRRRTPDGNSPLH
>TRBV5-4
ASSHSTGRETQY
>TRBV4-1
ASSPRGPRDTQY
>TRBV19
ASSPDTSNYGYT
>TRBV12-3/TRBV12-4
ASSRNTYEQY
>TRBV25-1
ASSRGGVIVSYEQY
>TRBV10-3
AISEETVSYEQY
>TRBV6-2/TRBV6-3
ASSRSTYEKLF
>TRBV12-2
ASRLVGTGLNQPQH
>TRBV6-5
ASSPTGYSGYT
>TRBV28
ASSFLRERLGELF
>TRBV7-9
ASSFRVETQY
>TRBV4-2
ASSPRGGNQPQH
>TRBV19
ASSITGKLF
>TRBV2
ASSEDGYT
>TRBV11-2
ASSLMGGGTQY
>TRBV6-5
ASSYSGTGGLEAF
>TRBV24-1
ATSDYRGTGATGANVLT
>TRBV7-2
ASSLEEGFYEQY
>TRBV15
ATSRDRGIGTEAF
>TRBV24-1
ATSGGGRDTQY
>TRBV3-1/TRBV3-2
ASSLPGSFDTQY
>TRBV29-1
SVGGTGGRQETQY
>TRBV5-6
ASSFRDRPHEQY
>TRBV4-2
ASSHQGAGGANVLT
>TRBV5-6
ASSWTPANTGELF
>TRBV7-2
ASSRGTETGELF
>TRBV3-1/TRBV3-2
ASSQVTTGNYGYT
>TRBV6-2/TRBV6-3
ASSGRWGPSMNTEAF
>TRBV27
ASSLRGNPDRANQPQH
>TRBV19
ASSYPGFNQPQH
>TRBV20-1
SASRGASYEQY
>TRBV5-1
ASSLRPGRETQY
>TRBV27
ASSTGTGGYGYT
>TRBV28
ASSLLNQPQH
>TRBV19
ARAPNRPYEQY
>TRBV27
ASSRGLAATPEQY
>TRBV7-9
ASSLAQVSLNEQF
>TRBV28
ASSLGIPDYGYT
>TRBV5-6
ASSLVGDSGANVLT
>TRBV28
ASPPGSVRNWNSENQPQH
>TRBV30
AWSKHGQRLPSEQY
>TRBV28
ASSLLAGGDGYT
>TRBV29-1
SGATDSTGELF
>TRBV2
ASMTGNYEQY
>TRBV19
ASSIIVRTYGYT
>TRBV5-1
ASSLTGVSNQPQH
>TRBV6-2/TRBV6-3
ASSYGGGYYTQY
>TRBV18
ASSPGGQVNTEAF
>TRBV5-1
ASSPGRANLLYNEQF
>TRBV5-6
ASSKLMRDRGETQY